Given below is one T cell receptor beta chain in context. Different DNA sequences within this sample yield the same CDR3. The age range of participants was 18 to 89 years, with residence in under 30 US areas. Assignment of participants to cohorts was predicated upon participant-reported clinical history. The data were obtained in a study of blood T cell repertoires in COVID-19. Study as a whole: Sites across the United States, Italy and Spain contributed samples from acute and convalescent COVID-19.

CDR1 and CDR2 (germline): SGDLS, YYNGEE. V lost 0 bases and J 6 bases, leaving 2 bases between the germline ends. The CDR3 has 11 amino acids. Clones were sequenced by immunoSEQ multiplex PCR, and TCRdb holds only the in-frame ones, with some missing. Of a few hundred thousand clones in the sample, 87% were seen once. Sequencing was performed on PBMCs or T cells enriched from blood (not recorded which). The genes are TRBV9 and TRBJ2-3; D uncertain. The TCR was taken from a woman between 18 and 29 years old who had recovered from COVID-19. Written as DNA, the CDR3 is TGTGCCAGCAGCGTAGCGGATACGCAGTATTTT. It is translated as CASSVADTQYF.